The next 29 T cell receptor beta chains were all read from a single sample in a study of T cells after yellow fever vaccination. One entry per CDR3 protein results from TCRdb running MiXCR on the 5' RACE reads. The sample has 300,000 to 400,000 distinct CDR3 sequences, around 3.9% seen once; the top ten hold about 24%. The sequencing used PBMCs, collected 5 days after the yellow fever booster vaccination. All receptors derive from a man aged 18 to 35 who received the YFV17D yellow fever vaccine.

The V gene is TRBV24-1, the J gene TRBJ2-2; 7 bases agree with TRBD2. CDR3 length: 16 amino acids. The V segment lost 8 bases and the J segment 0 bases; nucleotides outside the gene matches: 8. CDR1 is KGHDR and CDR2 is SFDVKD in the germline V gene. CDR3 sequence (DNA): TGTGCCACCATGGGGGGGAGCTCCGCGAACACCGGGGAGCTGTTTTTT. Protein product: CATMGGSSANTGELFF.

Only a few counts were recorded for this clonotype. The chain couples TRBV15 to TRBJ1-5; D is unclear. Germline values: CDR1 LNHNV, CDR2 YYDKDF (reference sequence). The CDR3 is made up of 13 amino acids. Deletions cut 1 base from V and 7 bases from J, with 8 bases between. The CDR3 reads CATSRAGSQPQHF. The CDR3 DNA is TGTGCCACCAGCAGAGCGGGGAGCCAGCCCCAGCATTTT. The whole variable domain, filled in from reference TRBV15 and TRBJ1-5, reads DAMVIQNPRYQVTQFGKPVTLSCSQTLNHNVMYWYQQKSSQAPKLLFHYYDKDFNNEADTPDNFQSRRPNTSFCFLDIRSPGLGDTAMYLCATSRAGSQPQHFGDGTRLSIL.

The V and J genes are TRBV3-1 and TRBJ2-2; D uncertain. Germline CDR1 is LGHDT and CDR2 is YNNKEL (reference sequence). There are 14 residues in the CDR3. V was pared by 4 bases and J by 3 bases, with 9 bases between. The CDR3 DNA sequence: TGTGCCAGCAGCCTGAAAACTTACACCGGGGAGCTGTTTTTT. Translated: CASSLKTYTGELFF.

The chain couples TRBV7-9 to TRBJ2-7, with 7 bases fitting TRBD2. The CDR3 spans 15 residues. In germline, CDR1 is SEHNR, CDR2 FQNEAQ (reference sequence). With V trimmed by 4 bases and J by 5 bases, 11 bases remained unmatched. The CDR3 region is CASSSTRGDFHEQYF. DNA for the CDR3: TGTGCCAGCAGCTCCACCCGGGGGGACTTTCACGAGCAGTACTTC.

CDR3 protein: CASSRNDRGPNTEAFF. The CDR3 nucleotides are TGTGCCAGCAGCCGAAACGACAGGGGACCTAACACTGAAGCTTTCTTT. The chain uses TRBV4-2 and TRBJ1-1; 8 bases line up with TRBD1. CDR3 size: 16 residues. CDR1 LGHNA and CDR2 YNFKEQ come from the germline V gene. Unmatched junction bases numbered 9, after V lost 4 bases and J lost 2 bases.

This clonotype was found many times. This chain links TRBV7-2 with TRBJ1-2; TRBD1 agrees at 8 bases. V lost 1 base, J lost 3 bases, and 4 bases stayed unmatched. Germline CDR1 and CDR2: SGHTA and FQGNSA. CDR3 length: 15 residues. The CDR3 loop reads CASSLVQGADYGYTF. DNA for the CDR3: TGTGCCAGCAGCTTAGTTCAGGGGGCCGACTATGGCTACACCTTC.

The CDR3: CASSGGLVGATDTQYF. For the CDR3, the DNA is TGTGCCAGCAGTGGAGGACTAGTCGGTGCCACAGATACGCAGTATTTT. J is TRBJ2-3 and V is TRBV12-3 or TRBV12-4, with 7 bases identical to TRBD2. CDR3 length: 16 residues. Germline trimming cut 5 bases from V and 2 bases from J; bases unmatched to any gene: 10.

This clonotype appeared many times. The rearrangement joins TRBV4-1 to TRBJ1-1; D perhaps matches TRBD1 (5 bases). V was pared by 0 bases and J by 3 bases, with 17 bases between. The CDR3 length is 17 residues. CDR1 and CDR2 (germline): MGHRA, YSYEKL. The CDR3 loop is CASSQDPRDPFDTEAFF. The DNA for the CDR3 is TGCGCCAGCAGCCAAGATCCCAGGGACCCCTTTGACACTGAAGCTTTCTTT.

V and J are TRBV2 and TRBJ2-1, with D possibly being TRBD2 (5 bases). CDR1 and CDR2 (germline): SNHLY, FYNNEI. The CDR3 consists of 15 residues. Between the trimmed V and J ends, which lost 3 bases and 7 bases, there was a span of 16 bases. CDR3 residues: CASSELASIGNEQFF. The CDR3 DNA reads as TGTGCCAGCAGTGAGCTAGCTAGTATCGGGAATGAGCAGTTCTTC.

This clonotype was recorded many times. The V call is TRBV19, the J call TRBJ2-2; no reliable D call. The CDR3 length is 15 residues. Germline lookup yields CDR1 LNHDA and CDR2 SQIVND (reference sequence). V lost 3 bases, J lost 4 bases, and 12 bases lay in between. The CDR3 loop reads CASSIGPWGTGELFF. In DNA form, the CDR3 reads TGTGCCAGTAGTATCGGTCCTTGGGGCACCGGGGAGCTGTTTTTT.

Only a few counts were recorded for this clonotype. The chain links TRBV5-1 to TRBJ2-5; 13 positions agree with TRBD2. Germline CDR1 is SGHRS and CDR2 is YFSETQ. This CDR3 spans 16 amino acids. With 4 bases clipped from V and 1 base from J, the junction kept 4 bases outside the gene matches. The CDR3 loop is CASSRGLAGSQETQYF. The CDR3 DNA is TGCGCCAGCAGCAGGGGACTAGCGGGAAGCCAAGAGACCCAGTACTTC.

This clonotype appeared many times. The V gene is TRBV18, the J gene TRBJ1-6, with 7 bases that match TRBD1. The CDR3 consists of 13 residues. In germline, CDR1 is KGHSH, CDR2 LQKENI. The V gene end was trimmed by 8 bases and the J gene end by 8 bases; junction bases not matched to a gene: 6. In DNA, the CDR3 is TGTGCCAGCCACCTTGACAGGGATTCACCCCTCCACTTT. Protein product: CASHLDRDSPLHF. Based on the CDR3 plus reference TRBV18 and TRBJ1-6, the full variable domain is NAGVMQNPRHLVRRRGQEARLRCSPMKGHSHVYWYRQLPEEGLKFMVYLQKENIIDESGMPKERFSAEFPKEGPSILRIQQVVRGDSAAYFCASHLDRDSPLHFGNGTRLTVT.

This clonotype occurred many times. This chain joins TRBV12-3 or TRBV12-4 and TRBJ2-2; 7 nucleotides match TRBD1. V was pared by 1 base and J by 7 bases, with 12 bases of the junction left unmatched. The CDR3 is 17 residues long. The CDR3, as DNA: TGTGCCAGCAGTTTAGAAATCGTTCGGGCAGGGGGCGGGGAGCTGTTTTTT. It encodes CASSLEIVRAGGGELFF.

This clonotype turned up a few times. This rearrangement joins TRBV9 to TRBJ2-6; no clear D. Germline values: CDR1 SGDLS, CDR2 YYNGEE. Trimming cost V 0 bases and J 2 bases, with 3 bases left between them. This CDR3 spans 14 amino acids. The CDR3 bases are TGTGCCAGCAGCGTAGGTCCTGGGGCCAACGTCCTGACTTTC. Protein sequence: CASSVGPGANVLTF. Based on the CDR3 plus reference TRBV9 and TRBJ2-6, the full variable domain is DSGVTQTPKHLITATGQRVTLRCSPRSGDLSVYWYQQSLDQGLQFLIQYYNGEERAKGNILERFSAQQFPDLHSELNLSSLELGDSALYFCASSVGPGANVLTFGAGSRLTVL.

This clonotype turned up a few times. The chain has TRBV4-1 and TRBJ2-2; no firm D call. V dropped 1 base and J dropped 1 base, with 7 bases sitting between them. Per germline, CDR1 MGHRA and CDR2 YSYEKL. This CDR3 contains 15 residues. In DNA form, the CDR3 reads TGCGCCAGCAGCCAAGTAGGGCAGAACACCGGGGAGCTGTTTTTT. Translation: CASSQVGQNTGELFF.

CDR3 in amino acids: CASSLGASGPYEQYF. The CDR3 DNA is TGTGCCAGCAGCTTAGGGGCTAGCGGACCCTACGAGCAGTACTTC. The rearrangement joins TRBV7-6 to TRBJ2-7; 7 bases map to TRBD2. The CDR3 runs to 15 residues. Germline trimming cut 1 base from V and 2 bases from J; bases unmatched to any gene: 5. Germline CDR1 SGHVS, CDR2 FNYEAQ.

This sequence joins TRBV24-1 and TRBJ2-2; a possible D gene is TRBD2 (5 bases). The V gene lost 4 bases and the J gene lost 6 bases, with 11 bases spanning the gap. This CDR3 region has 14 residues. Germline values: CDR1 KGHDR, CDR2 SFDVKD. The CDR3 nucleotides read TGTGCCACCAGTGACACGAAGAGGGCCGGGGAGCTGTTTTTT. Translating it yields CATSDTKRAGELFF.

This clonotype was counted many times. The V call is TRBV3-1, the J call TRBJ1-1, with 7 bases identical to TRBD1. J was trimmed by 6 bases and V by 1 base; bases with no gene match: 8. There are 15 residues in the CDR3. Germline V gene data show CDR1 as LGHDT and CDR2 as YNNKEL (reference sequence). CDR3 protein: CASSQVRQGTPEAFF. Written as DNA, the CDR3 is TGTGCCAGCAGCCAAGTGAGACAGGGTACCCCTGAAGCTTTCTTT.

This clonotype came up a few times. The rearrangement uses TRBV7-2 and TRBJ2-1; weak D call: TRBD2 (6 bases). The V end was cut by 5 bases, the J end by 3 bases, with 20 bases between. The CDR3 is made up of 17 amino acids. The V gene's germline CDR1 is SGHTA and CDR2 FQGNSA. CDR3 amino acids: CASSLNELGGHYNEQFF. The CDR3 nucleotides are TGTGCCAGCAGCCTCAACGAGCTGGGGGGTCACTACAATGAGCAGTTCTTC.

This clonotype appeared many times. CDR3 sequence reads: CASSFVLTDTQYF. The CDR3 DNA is TGTGCCAGCAGTTTTGTCCTCACAGATACGCAGTATTTT. The chain combines TRBV27 with TRBJ2-3; D gene unclear. Trimming shortened V by 3 bases and J by 2 bases, and 6 bases separated the two germline ends. The CDR3 totals 13 residues. Germline V gives CDR1 MNHEY, CDR2 SMNVEV (reference sequence).

The J gene is TRBJ2-5, the V gene TRBV27, with a weak D call TRBD2 (5 bases). Germline-derived CDR1 and CDR2 are MNHEY and SMNVEV (reference sequence). The CDR3 length is 16 residues. V shed 5 bases and J shed 3 bases, with 19 bases lying between them. CDR3 protein: CASSLTSGEKEETQYF. In DNA, the CDR3 is TGTGCCAGCAGTCTTACTAGTGGAGAGAAGGAAGAGACCCAGTACTTC.

This clonotype turned up a few times. The chain uses TRBV6-5 and TRBJ1-1, with D tentatively TRBD1 (5 bases). The CDR3 is 15 amino acids. CDR1 and CDR2 (germline): MNHEY, SVGAGI. V was trimmed by 7 bases and J by 1 base, leaving 16 bases between them. The CDR3 region has the DNA TGTGCCAGCAACCCGGGCTCGGGGGGGAACACTGAAGCTTTCTTT. This gives the protein CASNPGSGGNTEAFF.

Comment on this clonotype: This is likely a read error, given that the CDR3 carries no conserved phenylalanine or tryptophan at its end. This chain connects TRBV7-3 to TRBJ2-1; the match to TRBD2 covers 8 bases. V was pared by 2 bases and J by 2 bases, with 2 bases of the junction left unmatched. Germline-derived CDR1 and CDR2 are SGHTA and FQGTGA. The CDR3 contains 15 residues. The CDR3 protein is CASSLAGGTYNEQFL. DNA of the CDR3: TGTGCCAGCAGCTTAGCGGGGGGAACCTACAATGAGCAGTTCCTC.

This clonotype was observed at least ten times. The chain links TRBV5-1 to TRBJ1-2; TRBD1 matches at 12 bases. Per the germline V gene, CDR1 is SGHRS and CDR2 is YFSETQ. The length of the CDR3 is 15 residues. V lost 4 bases, J lost 4 bases, and 5 bases stayed unmatched. The CDR3 sequence: CASSEGTGGLYGYTF. DNA of the CDR3: TGCGCCAGCAGCGAAGGGACAGGGGGCCTCTATGGCTACACCTTC.

This clonotype was seen many times. This chain links TRBV7-2 with TRBJ2-2, with D perhaps matching TRBD1 (6 bases). The germline V gene has CDR1 SGHTA and CDR2 FQGNSA. The V gene lost 7 bases and the J gene lost 1 base, with 16 bases spanning the gap. The CDR3 has 16 residues. CDR3 sequence reads: CASTIHLGQNTGELFF. The CDR3 nucleotides read TGTGCCAGCACCATACACCTGGGACAGAACACCGGGGAGCTGTTTTTT. Based on the CDR3 plus reference TRBV7-2 and TRBJ2-2, the full variable domain is GAGVSQSPSNKVTEKGKDVELRCDPISGHTALYWYRQSLGQGLEFLIYFQGNSAPDKSGLPSDRFSAERTGGSVSTLTIQRTQQEDSAVYLCASTIHLGQNTGELFFGEGSRLTVL.

This clonotype was detected a few times. This rearrangement joins TRBV7-9 to TRBJ1-6; 7 bases agree with TRBD1. The germline gives CDR1 SEHNR, CDR2 FQNEAQ (reference sequence). After removal of 5 bases from V and 6 bases from J, the junction contained 4 bases not matched to a gene. The CDR3 covers 14 residues. The CDR3 nucleotides are TGTGCCAGCAGCCGCGGACAGGCTAATTCACCCCTCCACTTT. It encodes CASSRGQANSPLHF. Together with reference TRBV7-9 and TRBJ1-6, the CDR3 gives the full variable domain: DTGVSQNPRHKITKRGQNVTFRCDPISEHNRLYWYRQTLGQGPEFLTYFQNEAQLEKSRLLSDRFSAERPKGSFSTLEIQRTEQGDSAMYLCASSRGQANSPLHFGNGTRLTVT.

This clonotype has more than one count but fewer than ten. The rearrangement uses TRBV5-1 and TRBJ2-3, with D possibly matching TRBD2 (5 bases). The CDR3 covers 15 residues. Trimming took off 0 bases at V and 2 bases at J, with 10 bases between the two ends. Per the germline V gene, CDR1 is SGHRS and CDR2 is YFSETQ. The chain's CDR3 is CASSLGRPLTDTQYF. The CDR3 coding sequence is TGCGCCAGCAGCTTGGGGAGGCCCCTCACAGATACGCAGTATTTT.

This clonotype was recorded at least ten times. In nucleotides, the CDR3 is TGTGCCAGCTCACTAAGCCAGGTCTACGAGCAGTACGTC. It translates to CASSLSQVYEQYV. The J gene is TRBJ2-7, the V gene TRBV18; D is ambiguous. CDR1 is KGHSH and CDR2 is LQKENI in the germline V gene. The CDR3 has 13 residues. Trimming took 4 bases from V and 3 from J, leaving 10 bases between them.

On this clonotype: Without the conserved terminal phenylalanine or tryptophan, this CDR3 likely stems from a read error. The genes are TRBV7-6 and TRBJ2-7, with unresolved D. The germline V gene encodes CDR1 SGHVS and CDR2 FNYEAQ. This CDR3 has 14 residues. The germline V and J ends were trimmed by 5 bases and 6 bases, with 17 bases remaining between them. CDR3 nucleotides: TGTGCCAGCAGCCCCAGTAGTGGCCGTCTCGAGCAGTACCTC. It specifies CASSPSSGRLEQYL.